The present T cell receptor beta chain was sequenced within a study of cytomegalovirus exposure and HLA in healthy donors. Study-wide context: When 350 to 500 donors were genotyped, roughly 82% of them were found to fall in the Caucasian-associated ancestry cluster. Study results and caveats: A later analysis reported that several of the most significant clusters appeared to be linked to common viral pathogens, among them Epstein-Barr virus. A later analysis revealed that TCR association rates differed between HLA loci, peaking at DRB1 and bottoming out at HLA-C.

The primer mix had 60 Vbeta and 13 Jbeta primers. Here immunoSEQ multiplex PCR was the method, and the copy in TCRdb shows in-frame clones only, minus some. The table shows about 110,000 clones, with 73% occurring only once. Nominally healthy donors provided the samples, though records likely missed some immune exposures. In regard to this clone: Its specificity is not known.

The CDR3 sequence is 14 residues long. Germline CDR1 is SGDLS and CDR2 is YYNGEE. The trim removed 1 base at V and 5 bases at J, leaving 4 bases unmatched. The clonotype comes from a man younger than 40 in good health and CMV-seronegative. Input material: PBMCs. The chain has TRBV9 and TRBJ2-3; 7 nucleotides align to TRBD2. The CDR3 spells CASSVSTGGDTQYF. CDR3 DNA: TGTGCCAGCAGCGTATCTACGGGGGGAGATACGCAGTATTTT.